A single sample gave rise to the 13 T cell receptor beta chains below, sequenced in a study of response to subunit inactivated influenza vaccine. TCRdb called the RT-PCR reads again in MiXCR, with one record for every CDR3 protein. The sample lists 600,000 to 850,000 distinct CDR3 sequences, roughly 15% occurring once. This specimen was PBMCs from blood, taken 14 days before vaccination. All receptors derive from a man between 45 and 60 years old who received an inactivated influenza vaccine.

The CDR3 loop is CASSQRPGQGYEATEAFF. As DNA, the CDR3 is TGCGCCAGCAGCCAAAGACCGGGACAGGGGTACGAGGCCACTGAAGCTTTCTTT. V and J are TRBV4-1 and TRBJ1-1; 10 nucleotides match TRBD1. Trimming removed 2 bases from V and 4 bases from J; junction bases left unmatched: 13. The CDR3 spans 18 residues. CDR1 is MGHRA, CDR2 YSYEKL, per germline.

In nucleotides, the CDR3 is TGTGCCATCAGTGACCGTGGGGACAGGGGGTTCGGGGAGCTGTTTTTT. This encodes CAISDRGDRGFGELFF. The chain carries TRBV10-3 and TRBJ2-2; 11 positions agree with TRBD1. Per germline, CDR1 ENHRY and CDR2 SYGVKD. This CDR3 is built from 16 residues. Trimming removed 3 bases from V and 7 bases from J; junction bases left unmatched: 7.

This clonotype was found many times. The chain combines TRBV7-9 with TRBJ2-3, with 11 positions matching TRBD1. The CDR3 is 16 amino acids. The ends lost 4 bases at V and 4 bases at J; junction bases unmatched: 7. Germline V gene lookup returns CDR1 SEHNR and CDR2 FQNEAQ (reference sequence). CDR3 DNA: TGTGCCAGCAGCTCGACCGGGACAGGGGGATCAGATACGCAGTATTTT. Residues: CASSSTGTGGSDTQYF.

The sample holds a few counts of this clonotype. The chain uses TRBV29-1 and TRBJ2-3, with unresolved D. Germline V gives CDR1 SQVTM, CDR2 ANQGSEA. The V gene lost 3 bases and the J gene lost 0 bases, with 1 base spanning the gap. The length of the CDR3 is 11 residues. The CDR3 DNA reads as TGCAGCGTTGAGAGCACAGATACGCAGTATTTT. Protein sequence: CSVESTDTQYF.

The rearrangement uses TRBV7-2 and TRBJ2-3, with D unclear. The CDR3 is made up of 14 amino acids. Per germline, CDR1 SGHTA and CDR2 FQGNSA. V gave up 3 bases and J gave up 6 bases, with 13 bases separating them. This CDR3 is CASSFVSNADTQYF. The CDR3 DNA sequence: TGTGCCAGCAGCTTTGTAAGCAACGCGGATACGCAGTATTTT.

This clonotype was recorded at least ten times. The V call is TRBV6-1, the J call TRBJ2-7; D is unresolved. The length of the CDR3 is 12 residues. Germline CDR1 reads MNHNS; CDR2 reads SASEGT. Trimming left V 1 base short and J 0 bases short, with 1 base between. The DNA for the CDR3 is TGTGCCAGCAGTGAAGTCTCCTACGAGCAGTACTTC. It yields the protein CASSEVSYEQYF.

V gene TRBV20-1 combines with J gene TRBJ2-1; D perhaps matches TRBD1 (5 bases). From germline, CDR1 is DFQATT and CDR2 SNEGSKA (reference sequence). CDR3 length equals 12 residues. V was pared by 1 base and J by 11 bases, with 12 bases between. CDR3 DNA sequence: TGCAGTGCTAGAGGCCAGGGAAGAAAGCAGTTCTTC. Translated, it gives CSARGQGRKQFF.

This rearrangement joins TRBV24-1 to TRBJ2-7, with D unresolved. V lost 2 bases and J 8 bases, leaving 21 bases between the germline ends. Germline CDR1 is KGHDR and CDR2 is SFDVKD. CDR3 length: 16 amino acids. This chain's CDR3 is CATSDSTKASVFQQYF. The CDR3 coding sequence is TGTGCCACCAGTGATTCCACTAAGGCCAGTGTTTTTCAGCAGTACTTC.

This sequence joins TRBV4-2 and TRBJ2-7, with 9 bases identical to TRBD1. Germline CDR1 LGHNA, CDR2 YNFKEQ. There are 14 residues in the CDR3. Germline trimming cut 0 bases from V and 6 bases from J; bases unmatched to any gene: 3. The CDR3 region is CASSQDTGGGEQYF. DNA of the CDR3: TGTGCCAGCAGCCAAGATACAGGGGGCGGCGAGCAGTACTTC.

With respect to this clonotype: A read error may account for a junction end that differs from germline. V is TRBV4-2 and J is TRBJ2-1; 9 positions agree with TRBD2. CDR3 length: 16 amino acids. Per germline, CDR1 LGHNA and CDR2 YNFKEQ. The CDR3 is CASSQEAGGFYNVQFF. CDR3 bases: TGTGCCAGCAGCCAAGAGGCGGGGGGGTTTTACAATGTGCAGTTCTTC.

The rearrangement uses TRBV7-2 and TRBJ2-1; D is ambiguous. Germline values: CDR1 SGHTA, CDR2 FQGNSA. Trimming stripped 1 base from V and 9 bases from J, with 4 bases between. This CDR3 is built from 11 residues. Here the CDR3 reads CASSLEVEQFF. The CDR3 region has the DNA TGTGCCAGCAGCTTAGAGGTTGAGCAGTTCTTC. The full variable domain, its missing parts supplied by reference TRBV7-2 and TRBJ2-1, is GAGVSQSPSNKVTEKGKDVELRCDPISGHTALYWYRQSLGQGLEFLIYFQGNSAPDKSGLPSDRFSAERTGGSVSTLTIQRTQQEDSAVYLCASSLEVEQFFGPGTRLTVL.

This clonotype was counted a few times. The chain carries TRBV13 and TRBJ1-4, with 7 positions matching TRBD1. The CDR3 contains 17 residues. In germline, CDR1 is PRHDT, CDR2 FYEKMQ (reference sequence). The V gene end was trimmed by 0 bases and the J gene end by 5 bases; junction bases not matched to a gene: 9. CDR3 DNA sequence: TGTGCCAGCAGCTTAGGCCTTATGGAGGGGGCGAATGAAAAACTGTTTTTT. As protein: CASSLGLMEGANEKLFF.

This rearrangement joins TRBV28 to TRBJ1-4; 9 bases line up with TRBD1. With 5 bases clipped from V and 8 bases from J, the junction kept 9 bases outside the gene matches. This CDR3 has 15 amino acids. The germline gives CDR1 MDHEN, CDR2 SYDVKM. In nucleotides, the CDR3 is TGTGCCAGCAGTCCATACAGGGGGCGTAGAGAAAAACTGTTTTTT. Its protein product is CASSPYRGRREKLFF.